This TCR beta chain was captured in a study of HIV-infected patients and healthy controls (dated by TCRdb to between 2013 and 2015). Describing the broader study: Although they stayed below normal ranges, CD4 counts in about 90% of the 16 patients rose modestly but significantly after three months of therapy. CD8 counts did not change consistently during early therapy, while the CD4:CD8 ratio increased slightly. Whether deep TCR repertoire sequencing of small blood samples from HIV patients could capture immune perturbation and reconstitution was tested in the study. Patients exhibited no overall T-cell lymphocytopenia, and total CDR3 counts per chain were not significantly different from those of controls. After a further year of therapy, viral load was undetectable in all patients, having already become undetectable in about 65% of the 16 patients by the second bleed. The paper's findings and limits, for the study overall: During therapy, HIV-associated CDR3s significantly decreased in frequency, while CMV-associated CDR3s did not change significantly, though most became more frequent. A major limit on how widely the findings apply, in the view of the authors, was that only sixteen HIV-infected individuals were processed. Treated samples reflected only roughly three months of therapy, arguably too short to observe immune reconstitution given low adult thymic output. The study did not determine donor HLA types. Eight alpha and eight beta V genes showed significantly different mean usage between HIV-infected patients and controls. The dynamics of distinct T-cell subpopulations could not be separated, and sequencing depth was restricted, because whole blood was used. Healthy control repertoires showed roughly threefold more distinct CDR3s and higher Shannon diversity than untreated HIV+ repertoires. Comparisons were complicated by unequal numbers of distinct sequences between patients and controls, and rare events from HIV-infected data were overweighted by size-matching. MAIT cell alpha-chain CDR3s were found at high frequency in healthy controls but were severely depleted in HIV+ repertoires. Oligoclonality may be reflected in the significantly higher mean Gini indices of HIV-infected repertoires compared with controls. Slight age and sex profile differences between the study cohorts did not explain the observed diversity differences. More CDR3s were shared between individuals among healthy controls than among HIV+ patients, as measured by Jaccard index and by the count of highly shared sequences. Alpha-beta chain pairing was not determined in the samples. Size-matched repertoire data did not replicate the apparent post-therapy recovery of the Gini index in HIV-infected patients.

Relative to its sample, this clonotype is medium-sized (0.01 to 0.1%). Its antigen remains undetermined. Nothing much larger sits one base from this clone, and base qualities are not available. The study collected follow-up blood from HIV-infected patients roughly three months, about 14 weeks, after antiretroviral therapy began. Whole blood was used without cell fractionation, so the repertoire reflected all unsorted peripheral T cells. An approximately 2.5 ml sample of peripheral blood was drawn into Tempus tubes for RNA extraction. Patients with febrile or AIDS-related illness, tumors, hepatitis B or C coinfection, immunomodulatory therapy, recent vaccination or treatment interruptions were excluded from enrollment. Residual genomic DNA was removed with the TURBO-DNase kit and globin mRNA was depleted with GLOBINclear. Deletion took 5 bases off V and 5 bases off J, with a span of 4 bases between the germline ends. CDR1 and CDR2 (PRHDT, FYEKMQ) derive from the germline V gene (reference sequence). The CDR3 runs 11 amino acids, cysteine and phenylalanine included. CDR3 DNA is the only sequence kept; it has 33 bases, read in frame from the first base.

Using SuperScript III with primers targeting the alpha and beta constant regions, 500 to 550 ng of RNA was reverse transcribed. Alpha and beta chain libraries were generated separately via chain-specific third strand synthesis with multiplexing indices. To avoid primer bias, the protocol used one single primer pair to amplify every rearrangement within a chain, and the protocol also attached molecular barcodes to each cDNA molecule. T4 RNA Ligase 1 joined purified cDNA to a 5' RACE adapter that carried a random hexamer and the SP2 sequencing primer site. With slow temperature ramps used to favor optimal annealing, second strand synthesis was primed from the SP2 site with Phusion polymerase. Two random hexamer sequences, both added before amplification and joined together, made up the 12-nucleotide barcode of each molecule. A short first PCR added P5 and P7 adapter elements plus a second index, followed by a roughly 23-cycle amplification PCR with P5s and P7 primers. Libraries received 25 to 35 PCR cycles in total, were quantified on a Qubit, sized on a Bioanalyzer, and diluted to 4 nM. The normalized libraries were sequenced on an Illumina MiSeq using 2 x 250 paired-end kits. Reverse transcription reactions were cleaned up on MinElute columns and eluted into approximately 10 ul Tris-Cl. The adapter ligations were run for approximately 23 hours at 16 degrees C, and AMPure XP beads at a 1:1 ratio were afterwards used to clean them. The original pipeline was this. Demultiplexed FASTQ files were processed with a modified Decombinator that output V, J, insert and barcode information. Sequences that shared a barcode but differed from the dominant sequence were discarded as errors, and original cDNA molecules were estimated by counting barcodes clustered at Levenshtein distance 3. The R packages ineq, vegan, igraph and RCytoscape were used for downstream analyses, with IMGT nomenclature and CDR3 definitions applied. To avoid skew from clonal expansion, each TCR was counted once, and V gene usage was computed over distinct sequences. Within a donor, similarity networks joined unique CDR3 amino acid sequences in every case where two of them were separated by a single Levenshtein edit. The authors compiled published HIV-specific CDR3s (more than 90 alpha, 550 to 800 beta) and CMV-specific CDR3s (approximately 13 alpha, roughly 250 beta) and searched for them in the repertoires. It was shown by random subsampling to size-matched repertoires that the decreased diversity of patients was not caused by their lower sequence numbers. The public reads were quality trimmed at Q25 with fastp and then assembled into clones with MiXCR by TCRdb, keeping productive beta chains. One record per CDR3 amino acid sequence lists the most common genes and DNA. The V and J calls, along with clone size, are taken from TCRdb and not from the paper's own processing. The sample table shows around 4,300 distinct CDR3 sequences, and around 5.2% are seen once. The ten largest clonotypes hold 33% of the sample.

This specimen was blood, taken during antiretroviral therapy. The origin of this receptor is an adult with HIV infection. This receptor chain uses TRBV13 and TRBJ2-4, with no D gene named confidently. The CDR3 region has the sequence CASSAENIQYF. The DNA sequence is TGTGCCAGCAGCGCGGAAAACATTCAGTACTTC.